This T cell receptor (beta chain) was captured in a study of cytomegalovirus exposure and HLA in healthy donors. Both 60 Vbeta primers and 13 Jbeta primers went into the PCR. Measured with immunoSEQ multiplex PCR; TCRdb has only the in-frame clones, and not every one. The repertoire includes about 250,000 clones, about 90% of them detected once, and about 1.5% sits in the top ten. This TCR was sampled from a girl under 10 years old in good health and CMV-seronegative. The sequencing input was PBMCs.

In DNA, the CDR3 is TGTGCCAGCAGTGATTACGTAGATGAAAAACTGTTTTTT. Translated, it gives CASSDYVDEKLFF. V is TRBV2 and J is TRBJ1-4; D gene uncertain. CDR1 and CDR2 from the germline V gene are SNHLY and FYNNEI. The CDR3 spans 13 residues. Trimming removed 3 bases at V and 6 bases at J, with 8 bases between.